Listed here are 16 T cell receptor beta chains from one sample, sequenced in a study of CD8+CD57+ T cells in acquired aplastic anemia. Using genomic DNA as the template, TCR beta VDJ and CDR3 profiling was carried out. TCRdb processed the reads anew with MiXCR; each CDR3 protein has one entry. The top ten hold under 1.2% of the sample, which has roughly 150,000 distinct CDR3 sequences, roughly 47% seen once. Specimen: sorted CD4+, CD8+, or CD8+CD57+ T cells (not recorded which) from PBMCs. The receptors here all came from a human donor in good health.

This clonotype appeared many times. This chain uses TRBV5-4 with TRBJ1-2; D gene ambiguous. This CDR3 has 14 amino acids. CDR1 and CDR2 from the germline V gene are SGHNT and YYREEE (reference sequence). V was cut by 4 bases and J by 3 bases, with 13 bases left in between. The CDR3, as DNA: TGTGCCAGCAGCAAAGGGCAAGAAGACTATGGCTACACCTTC. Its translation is CASSKGQEDYGYTF.

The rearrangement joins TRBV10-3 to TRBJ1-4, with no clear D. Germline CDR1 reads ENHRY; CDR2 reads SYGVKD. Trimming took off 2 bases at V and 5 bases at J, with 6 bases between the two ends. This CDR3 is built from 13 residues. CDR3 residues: CAISERSNEKLFF. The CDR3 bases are TGTGCCATCAGTGAGCGGTCGAATGAAAAACTGTTTTTT.

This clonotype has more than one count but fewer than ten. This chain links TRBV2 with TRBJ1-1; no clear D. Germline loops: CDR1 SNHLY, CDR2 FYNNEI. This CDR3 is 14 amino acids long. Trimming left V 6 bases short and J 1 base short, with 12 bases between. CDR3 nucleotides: TGTGCCAGCAGGATGACGTCGGGGAACACTGAAGCTTTCTTT. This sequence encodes CASRMTSGNTEAFF.

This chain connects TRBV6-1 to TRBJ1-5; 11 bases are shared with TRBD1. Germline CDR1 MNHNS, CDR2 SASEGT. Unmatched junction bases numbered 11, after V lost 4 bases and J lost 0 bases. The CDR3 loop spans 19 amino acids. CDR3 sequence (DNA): TGTGCCAGCAGTGCGTCCTCCGGGACAGGGGGTCTTAGCAATCAGCCCCAGCATTTT. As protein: CASSASSGTGGLSNQPQHF.

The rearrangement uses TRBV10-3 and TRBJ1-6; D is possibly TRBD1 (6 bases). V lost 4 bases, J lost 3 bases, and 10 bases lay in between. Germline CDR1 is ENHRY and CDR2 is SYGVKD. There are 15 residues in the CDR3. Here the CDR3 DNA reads TGTGCCATCAGTGTTGGAGGGGGCTATAATTCACCCCTCCACTTT. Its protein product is CAISVGGGYNSPLHF.

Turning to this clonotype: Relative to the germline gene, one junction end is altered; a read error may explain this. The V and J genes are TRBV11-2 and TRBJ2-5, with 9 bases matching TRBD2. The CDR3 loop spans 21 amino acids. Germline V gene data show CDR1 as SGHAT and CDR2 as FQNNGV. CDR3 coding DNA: TGTGCCAGCAGCTTAGGTGGTCCTTTTTCCGGGACTAGCCCAACACAAGAGACCCGGTACTTC. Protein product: CASSLGGPFSGTSPTQETRYF. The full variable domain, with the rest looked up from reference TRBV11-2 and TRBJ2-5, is EAGVAQSPRYKIIEKRQSVAFWCNPISGHATLYWYQQILGQGPKLLIQFQNNGVVDDSQLPKDRFSAERLKGVDSTLKIQPAKLEDSAVYLCASSLGGPFSGTSPTQETRYFGPGTRLLVL.

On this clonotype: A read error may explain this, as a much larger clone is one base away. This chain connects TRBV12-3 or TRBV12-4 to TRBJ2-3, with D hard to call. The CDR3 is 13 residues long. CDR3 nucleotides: TGTGCCAGCAGTTTCCCCCCGCCTCAACTCGTGTTTTTT. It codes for CASSFPPPQLVFF.

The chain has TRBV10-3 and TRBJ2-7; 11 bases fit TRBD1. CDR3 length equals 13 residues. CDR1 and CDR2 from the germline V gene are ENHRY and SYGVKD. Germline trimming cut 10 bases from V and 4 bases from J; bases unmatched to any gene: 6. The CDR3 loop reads CATGQGAGYEQYF. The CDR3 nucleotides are TGTGCCACTGGACAGGGGGCAGGATACGAGCAGTACTTC.

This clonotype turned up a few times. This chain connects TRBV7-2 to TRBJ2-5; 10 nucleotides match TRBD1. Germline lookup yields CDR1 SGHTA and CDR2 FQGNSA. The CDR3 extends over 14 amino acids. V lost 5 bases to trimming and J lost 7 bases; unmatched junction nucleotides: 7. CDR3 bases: TGTGCCAGCAGCCAGGACAGGGGGAAGGGGACCCAGTACTTC. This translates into CASSQDRGKGTQYF.

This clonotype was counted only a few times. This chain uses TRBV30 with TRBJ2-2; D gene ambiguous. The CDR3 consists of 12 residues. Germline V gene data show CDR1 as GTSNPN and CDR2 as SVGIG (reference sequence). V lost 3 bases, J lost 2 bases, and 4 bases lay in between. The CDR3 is CAWSVNTGELFF. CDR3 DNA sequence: TGTGCCTGGAGCGTCAACACCGGGGAGCTGTTTTTT.

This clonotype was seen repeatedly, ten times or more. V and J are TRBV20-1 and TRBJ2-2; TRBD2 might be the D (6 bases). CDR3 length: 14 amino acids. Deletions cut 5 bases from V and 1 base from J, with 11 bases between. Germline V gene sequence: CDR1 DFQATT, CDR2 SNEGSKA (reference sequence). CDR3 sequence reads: CSARGGVNTGELFF. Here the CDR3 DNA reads TGCAGTGCTCGGGGCGGGGTGAACACCGGGGAGCTGTTTTTT.

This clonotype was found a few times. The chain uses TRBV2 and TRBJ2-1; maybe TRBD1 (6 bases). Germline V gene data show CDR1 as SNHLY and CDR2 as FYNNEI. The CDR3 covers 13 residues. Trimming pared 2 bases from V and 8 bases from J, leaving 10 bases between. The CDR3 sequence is CASSENRDHEQFF. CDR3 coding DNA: TGTGCCAGCAGTGAAAACAGGGATCATGAGCAGTTCTTC. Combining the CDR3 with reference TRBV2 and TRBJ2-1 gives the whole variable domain EPEVTQTPSHQVTQMGQEVILRCVPISNHLYFYWYRQILGQKVEFLVSFYNNEISEKSEIFDDQFSVERPDGSNFTLKIRSTKLEDSAMYFCASSENRDHEQFFGPGTRLTVL.

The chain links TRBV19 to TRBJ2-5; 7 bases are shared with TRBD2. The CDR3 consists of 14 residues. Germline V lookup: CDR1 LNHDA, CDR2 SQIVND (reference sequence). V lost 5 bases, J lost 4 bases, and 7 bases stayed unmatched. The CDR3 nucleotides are TGTGCCAGTAGTTTCAGCGGGGCAGGAGAGACCCAGTACTTC. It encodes CASSFSGAGETQYF. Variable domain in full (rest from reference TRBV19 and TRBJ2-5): DGGITQSPKYLFRKEGQNVTLSCEQNLNHDAMYWYRQDPGQGLRLIYYSQIVNDFQKGDIAEGYSVSREKKESFPLTVTSAQKNPTAFYLCASSFSGAGETQYFGPGTRLLVL.

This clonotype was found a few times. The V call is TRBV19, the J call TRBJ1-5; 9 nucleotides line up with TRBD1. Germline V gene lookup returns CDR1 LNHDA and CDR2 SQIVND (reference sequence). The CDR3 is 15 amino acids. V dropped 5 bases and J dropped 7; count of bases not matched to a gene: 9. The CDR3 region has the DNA TGTGCCAGTAGTCAACAGGGGGCCCCTTCCCAGCCCCAGCATTTT. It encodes CASSQQGAPSQPQHF.

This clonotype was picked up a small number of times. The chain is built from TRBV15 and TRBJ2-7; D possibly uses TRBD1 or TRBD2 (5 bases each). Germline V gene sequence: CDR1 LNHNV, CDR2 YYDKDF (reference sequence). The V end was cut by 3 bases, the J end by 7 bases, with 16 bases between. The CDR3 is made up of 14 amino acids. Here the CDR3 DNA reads TGTGCCACCAGCAGCGGGACCGATTGGTCTGAGCAGTACTTC. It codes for CATSSGTDWSEQYF.

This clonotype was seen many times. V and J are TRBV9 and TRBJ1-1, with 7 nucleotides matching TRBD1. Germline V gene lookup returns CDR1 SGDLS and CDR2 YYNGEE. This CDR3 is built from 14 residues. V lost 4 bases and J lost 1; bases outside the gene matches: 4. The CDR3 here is CASSPRTGNTEAFF. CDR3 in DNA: TGTGCCAGCAGCCCCCGGACAGGGAACACTGAAGCTTTCTTT.